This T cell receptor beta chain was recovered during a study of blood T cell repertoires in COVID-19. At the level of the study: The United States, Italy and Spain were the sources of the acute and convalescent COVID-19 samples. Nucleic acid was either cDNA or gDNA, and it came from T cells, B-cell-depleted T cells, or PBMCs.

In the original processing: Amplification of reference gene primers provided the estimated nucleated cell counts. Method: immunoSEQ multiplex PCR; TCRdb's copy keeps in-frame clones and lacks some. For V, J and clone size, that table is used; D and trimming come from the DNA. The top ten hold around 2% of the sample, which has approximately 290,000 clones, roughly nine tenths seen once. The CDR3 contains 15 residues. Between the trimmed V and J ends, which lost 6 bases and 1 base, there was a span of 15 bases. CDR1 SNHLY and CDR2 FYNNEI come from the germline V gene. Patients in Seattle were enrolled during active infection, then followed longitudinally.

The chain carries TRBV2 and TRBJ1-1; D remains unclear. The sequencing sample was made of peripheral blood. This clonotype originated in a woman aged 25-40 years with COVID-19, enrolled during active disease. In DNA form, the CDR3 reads TGTGCCAGCAGCCGAGGGAATAGACCGAACACTGAAGCTTTCTTT. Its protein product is CASSRGNRPNTEAFF.